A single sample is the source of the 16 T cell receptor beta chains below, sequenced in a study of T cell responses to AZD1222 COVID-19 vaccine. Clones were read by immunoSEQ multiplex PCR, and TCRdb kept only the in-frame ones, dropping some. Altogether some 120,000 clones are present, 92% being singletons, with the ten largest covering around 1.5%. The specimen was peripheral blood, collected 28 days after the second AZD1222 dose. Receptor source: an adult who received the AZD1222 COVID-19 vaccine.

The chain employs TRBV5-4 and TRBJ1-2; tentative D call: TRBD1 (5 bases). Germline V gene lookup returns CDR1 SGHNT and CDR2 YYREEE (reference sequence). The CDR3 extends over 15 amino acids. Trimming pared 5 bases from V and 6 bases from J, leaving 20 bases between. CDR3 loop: CASRVWGTGTDGYTF. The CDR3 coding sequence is TGTGCCAGCAGGGTGTGGGGCACGGGGACGGATGGCTACACCTTC. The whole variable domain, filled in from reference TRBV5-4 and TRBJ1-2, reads ETGVTQSPTHLIKTRGQQVTLRCSSQSGHNTVSWYQQALGQGPQFIFQYYREEENGRGNFPPRFSGLQFPNYSSELNVNALELDDSALYLCASRVWGTGTDGYTFGSGTRLTVV.

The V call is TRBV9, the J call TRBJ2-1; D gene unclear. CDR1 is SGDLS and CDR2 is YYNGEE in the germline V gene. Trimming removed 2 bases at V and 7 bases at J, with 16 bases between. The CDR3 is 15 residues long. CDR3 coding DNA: TGTGCCAGCAGCGTCGGAGACATTAGTTTAAATGAGCAGTTCTTC. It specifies CASSVGDISLNEQFF.

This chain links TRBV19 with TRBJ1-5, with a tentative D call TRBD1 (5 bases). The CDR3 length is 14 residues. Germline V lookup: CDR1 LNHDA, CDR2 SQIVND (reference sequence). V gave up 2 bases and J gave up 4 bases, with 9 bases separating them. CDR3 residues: CASSIIGGNQPQHF. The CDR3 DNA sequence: TGTGCCAGTAGTATAATCGGGGGAAATCAGCCCCAGCATTTT.

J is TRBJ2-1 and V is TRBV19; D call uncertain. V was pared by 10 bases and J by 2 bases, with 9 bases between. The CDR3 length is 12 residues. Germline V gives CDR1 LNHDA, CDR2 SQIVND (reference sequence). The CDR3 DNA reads TGTGCCACCCTGGGCCCCTACAATGAGCAGTTCTTC. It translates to CATLGPYNEQFF.

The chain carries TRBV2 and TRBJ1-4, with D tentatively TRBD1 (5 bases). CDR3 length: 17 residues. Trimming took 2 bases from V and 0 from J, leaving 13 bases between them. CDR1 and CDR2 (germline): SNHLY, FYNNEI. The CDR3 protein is CASSERRGFATNEKLFF. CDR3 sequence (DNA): TGTGCCAGCAGTGAAAGGCGGGGGTTTGCAACTAATGAAAAACTGTTTTTT.

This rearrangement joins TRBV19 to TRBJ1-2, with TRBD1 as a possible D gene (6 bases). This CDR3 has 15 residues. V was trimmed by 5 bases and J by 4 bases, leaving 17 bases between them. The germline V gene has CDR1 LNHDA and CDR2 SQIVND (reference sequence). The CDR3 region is CASSSRQVRGYGYTF. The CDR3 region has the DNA TGTGCCAGTAGTTCTCGACAGGTTCGGGGCTATGGCTACACCTTC. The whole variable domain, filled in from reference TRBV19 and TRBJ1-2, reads DGGITQSPKYLFRKEGQNVTLSCEQNLNHDAMYWYRQDPGQGLRLIYYSQIVNDFQKGDIAEGYSVSREKKESFPLTVTSAQKNPTAFYLCASSSRQVRGYGYTFGSGTRLTVV.

The CDR3 protein is CASSGPGSYEQYF. Written as DNA, the CDR3 is TGTGCCAGCAGCGGGCCCGGGAGCTACGAGCAGTACTTC. The chain is built from TRBV21-1 and TRBJ2-7; TRBD2, the table's D call, was not compared with the DNA. TRBV21-1 is assigned pseudogene status. This CDR3 is built from 13 residues.

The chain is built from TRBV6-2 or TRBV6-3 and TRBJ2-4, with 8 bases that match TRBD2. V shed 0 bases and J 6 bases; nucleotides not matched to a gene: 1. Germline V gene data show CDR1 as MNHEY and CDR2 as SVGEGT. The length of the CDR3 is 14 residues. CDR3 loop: CASSYSREVNIQYF. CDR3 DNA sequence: TGTGCCAGCAGTTACTCGCGGGAGGTAAACATTCAGTACTTC.

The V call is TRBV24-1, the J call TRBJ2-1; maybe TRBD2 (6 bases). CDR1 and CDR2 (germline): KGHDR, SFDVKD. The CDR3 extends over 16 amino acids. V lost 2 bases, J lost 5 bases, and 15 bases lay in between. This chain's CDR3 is CATSDYEGGPHNEQFF. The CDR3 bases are TGTGCCACCAGTGATTATGAGGGAGGTCCCCACAATGAGCAGTTCTTC.

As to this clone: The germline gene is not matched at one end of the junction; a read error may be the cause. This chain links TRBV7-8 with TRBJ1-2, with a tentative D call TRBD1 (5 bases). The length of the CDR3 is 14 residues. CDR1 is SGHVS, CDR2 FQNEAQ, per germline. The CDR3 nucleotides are TGCGCCAGCAGCTACCAGCAGGGTGGCAAGGGCTACACCTTC. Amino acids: CASSYQQGGKGYTF.

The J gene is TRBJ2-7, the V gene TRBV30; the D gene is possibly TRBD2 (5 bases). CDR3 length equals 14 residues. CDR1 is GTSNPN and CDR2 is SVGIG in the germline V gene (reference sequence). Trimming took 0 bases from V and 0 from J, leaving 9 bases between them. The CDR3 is CAWSVRGSSYEQYF. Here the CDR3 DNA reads TGTGCCTGGAGTGTACGCGGGTCCTCCTACGAGCAGTACTTC.

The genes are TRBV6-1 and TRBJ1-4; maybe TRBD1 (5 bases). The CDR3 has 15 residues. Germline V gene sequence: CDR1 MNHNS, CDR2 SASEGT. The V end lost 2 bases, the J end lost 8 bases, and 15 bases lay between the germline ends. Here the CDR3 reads CASSEMGGAAEKLFF. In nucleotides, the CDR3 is TGTGCCAGCAGTGAAATGGGTGGGGCCGCGGAAAAACTGTTTTTT.

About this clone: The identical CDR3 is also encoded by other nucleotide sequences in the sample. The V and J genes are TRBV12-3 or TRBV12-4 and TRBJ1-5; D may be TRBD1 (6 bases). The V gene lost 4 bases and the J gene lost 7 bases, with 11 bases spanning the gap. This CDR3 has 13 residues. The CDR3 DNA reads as TGTGCCAGCAGTTCACAGGGCAGCCAGCCCCAGCATTTT. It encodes CASSSQGSQPQHF.

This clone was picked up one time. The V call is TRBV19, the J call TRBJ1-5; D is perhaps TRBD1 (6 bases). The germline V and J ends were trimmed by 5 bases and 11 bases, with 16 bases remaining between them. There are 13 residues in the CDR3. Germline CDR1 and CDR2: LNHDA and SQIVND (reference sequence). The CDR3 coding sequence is TGTGCCAGTAGTTTCGGAGGGGGGGAGGCCCAGCATTTT. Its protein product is CASSFGGGEAQHF.

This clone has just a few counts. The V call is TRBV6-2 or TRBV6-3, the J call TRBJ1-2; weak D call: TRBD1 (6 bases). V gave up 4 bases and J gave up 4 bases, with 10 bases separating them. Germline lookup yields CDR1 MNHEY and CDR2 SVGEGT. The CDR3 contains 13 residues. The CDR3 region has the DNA TGTGCCAGCAGTTCCGGACAGATCTATGGCTACACCTTC. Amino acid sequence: CASSSGQIYGYTF.

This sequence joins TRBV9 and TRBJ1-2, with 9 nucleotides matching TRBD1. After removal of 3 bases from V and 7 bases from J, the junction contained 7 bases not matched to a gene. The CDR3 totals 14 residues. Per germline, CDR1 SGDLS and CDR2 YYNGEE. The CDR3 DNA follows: TGTGCCAGCAGCGAAGGACAGGGGATAGGTGGCTACACCTTC. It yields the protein CASSEGQGIGGYTF.